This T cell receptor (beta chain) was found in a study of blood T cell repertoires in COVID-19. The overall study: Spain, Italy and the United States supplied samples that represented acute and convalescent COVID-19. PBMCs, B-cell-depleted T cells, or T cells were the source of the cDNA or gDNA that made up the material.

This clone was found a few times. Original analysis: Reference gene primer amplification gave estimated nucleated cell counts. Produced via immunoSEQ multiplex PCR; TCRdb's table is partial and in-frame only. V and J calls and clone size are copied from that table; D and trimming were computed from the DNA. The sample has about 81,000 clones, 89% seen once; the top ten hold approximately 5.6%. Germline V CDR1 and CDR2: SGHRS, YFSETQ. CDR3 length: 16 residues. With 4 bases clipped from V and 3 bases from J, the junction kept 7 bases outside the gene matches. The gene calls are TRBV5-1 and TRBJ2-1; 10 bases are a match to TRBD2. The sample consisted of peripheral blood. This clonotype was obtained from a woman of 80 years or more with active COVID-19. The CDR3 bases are TGCGCCAGCAGCACGGGGACTAGCGTTAACTACAATGAGCAGTTCTTC. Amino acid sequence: CASSTGTSVNYNEQFF.